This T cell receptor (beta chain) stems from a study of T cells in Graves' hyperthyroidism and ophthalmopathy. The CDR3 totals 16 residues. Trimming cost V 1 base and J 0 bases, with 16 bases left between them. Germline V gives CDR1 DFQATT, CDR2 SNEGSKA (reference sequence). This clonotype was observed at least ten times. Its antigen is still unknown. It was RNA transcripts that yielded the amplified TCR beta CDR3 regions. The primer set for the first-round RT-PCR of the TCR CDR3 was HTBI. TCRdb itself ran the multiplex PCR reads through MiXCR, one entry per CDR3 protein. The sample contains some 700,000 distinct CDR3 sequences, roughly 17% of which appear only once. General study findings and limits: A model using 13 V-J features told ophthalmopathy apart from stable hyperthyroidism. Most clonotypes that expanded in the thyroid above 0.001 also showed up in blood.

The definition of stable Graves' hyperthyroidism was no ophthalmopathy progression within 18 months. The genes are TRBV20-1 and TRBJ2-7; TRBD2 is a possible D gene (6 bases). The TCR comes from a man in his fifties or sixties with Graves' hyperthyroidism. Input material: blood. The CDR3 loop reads CSARAISRDSSYEQYF. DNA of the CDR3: TGCAGTGCTAGAGCGATTTCGCGGGATAGCTCCTACGAGCAGTACTTC.